Presented here are 22 T cell receptor beta chains from one specimen sequenced in a study of OX40 agonist ivuxolimab in advanced cancers. To prepare the library, the immunoSEQ multiplex PCR assay was applied. As stored in TCRdb, this immuneACCESS dataset retains in-frame rearrangements with V and J assigned. A fraction of the clones does not appear; measured against another copy, unresolved V genes explain less than half of the discrepancy, and the remainder lacks a known reason. The sample profile shows roughly 66,000 clones; roughly 80% of them were found once. Jointly, the top ten make up about 1.2% of the sample. Sequenced material: CD4+ or CD8+ T cells sorted from blood, taken in a trial of the OX40 agonist ivuxolimab. All receptors derive from an adult with an advanced solid tumor such as melanoma, head and neck, liver or kidney cancer.

This rearrangement joins TRBV27 to TRBJ2-1; weak D call: TRBD2 (5 bases). Germline V gene sequence: CDR1 MNHEY, CDR2 SMNVEV (reference sequence). CDR3 length: 13 amino acids. V gave up 1 base and J gave up 10 bases, with 11 bases separating them. This CDR3 reads CASSLLSPGEQFF. In nucleotides, the CDR3 is TGTGCCAGCAGTTTATTATCCCCGGGGGAGCAGTTCTTC.

The rearrangement uses TRBV30 and TRBJ1-1, with D uncertain. The CDR3 extends over 14 amino acids. Deletions cut 2 bases from V and 6 bases from J, with 16 bases between. Germline V gene lookup returns CDR1 GTSNPN and CDR2 SVGIG (reference sequence). CDR3 in amino acids: CAWSFGREKAEAFF. The CDR3 nucleotides read TGTGCCTGGAGTTTTGGCCGGGAGAAAGCTGAAGCTTTCTTT.

This clone turned up a few times. This chain uses TRBV5-1 with TRBJ1-1; possibly TRBD1 for D (6 bases). Trimming took 4 bases from V and 3 from J, leaving 19 bases between them. This CDR3 contains 16 residues. Germline values: CDR1 SGHRS, CDR2 YFSETQ. The CDR3: CASSRNLRGADTEAFF. CDR3 sequence (DNA): TGCGCCAGCAGCCGCAACCTCCGGGGGGCGGACACTGAAGCTTTCTTT.

On this clone: The junction differs from germline at one of its ends, possibly a read error. The CDR3 sequence: CASRILDWGDTEAFF. In DNA form, the CDR3 reads TGTGCCAGTCGTATCTTGGACTGGGGCGACACTGAAGCTTTCTTT. J is TRBJ1-1 and V is TRBV19; the D gene is possibly TRBD1 (5 bases). This CDR3 is built from 15 residues. The germline gives CDR1 LNHDA, CDR2 SQIVND (reference sequence).

The chain recombines TRBV6-6 with TRBJ2-7, with D possibly TRBD2 on 5 matching bases. Between the trimmed V and J ends, which lost 2 bases and 2 bases, there was a span of 7 bases. The CDR3 is made up of 13 amino acids. Germline V CDR1 and CDR2: MNHNY, SVGAGI (reference sequence). DNA of the CDR3: TGTGCCAGCAGTTACGAGGGCACCTACGAGCAGTACTTC. Amino acids: CASSYEGTYEQYF.

The chain recombines TRBV4-1 with TRBJ1-5; D is undetermined. Germline V gene sequence: CDR1 MGHRA, CDR2 YSYEKL. The CDR3 extends over 14 amino acids. Trimming stripped 0 bases from V and 11 bases from J, with 14 bases between. The CDR3 sequence: CASSQDLASLAQHF. The CDR3 DNA sequence: TGCGCCAGCAGCCAAGATTTAGCCTCATTAGCCCAGCATTTT.

This clone was detected once. The rearrangement uses TRBV7-2 and TRBJ1-1, with 8 bases fitting TRBD1. The CDR3 sequence is 12 residues long. Germline CDR1 SGHTA, CDR2 FQGNSA. With V trimmed by 3 bases and J by 10 bases, 4 bases remained unmatched. The CDR3 nucleotides read TGTGCCAGCAGCTTTTATCAGGGGGCAGCTTTCTTT. As protein: CASSFYQGAAFF.

This clone was counted only a few times. The chain combines TRBV6-1 with TRBJ1-1; D not resolved. This CDR3 has 13 residues. Germline CDR1 reads MNHNS; CDR2 reads SASEGT. V dropped 7 bases and J dropped 1 base, with 10 bases sitting between them. CDR3 DNA: TGTGCCAGCATTTTACAATCGAACACTGAAGCTTTCTTT. This codes for CASILQSNTEAFF.

In its sample, this clone was seen once. The chain is built from TRBV29-1 and TRBJ2-5; 8 nucleotides line up with TRBD1. CDR1 and CDR2 from the germline V gene are SQVTM and ANQGSEA. The CDR3 length is 12 residues. The trim removed 6 bases at V and 2 bases at J, leaving 2 bases unmatched. The CDR3 DNA reads TGCAGCGTCGGGACAGGACAAGAGACCCAGTACTTC. Amino acids: CSVGTGQETQYF.

V is TRBV6-5 and J is TRBJ2-6; 8 positions match TRBD1. Trimming at V came to 5 bases and at J to 3 bases, leaving 3 bases not matched to a gene. Germline V lookup: CDR1 MNHEY, CDR2 SVGAGI. The CDR3 runs 15 residues. The CDR3 loop is CASSGQGGGANVLTF. CDR3 bases: TGTGCCAGCAGTGGACAGGGTGGTGGGGCCAACGTCCTGACTTTC.

The J gene is TRBJ1-1, the V gene TRBV6-1, with D perhaps matching TRBD1 (5 bases). Germline V lookup: CDR1 MNHNS, CDR2 SASEGT. The ends were cut back, 1 base at V and 0 bases at J, with 6 bases in the middle. This CDR3 region has 14 residues. The CDR3: CASSEGGLNTEAFF. The CDR3 DNA reads as TGTGCCAGCAGTGAAGGGGGACTGAACACTGAAGCTTTCTTT.

The chain combines TRBV19 with TRBJ1-2; D perhaps matches TRBD1 (6 bases). CDR1 and CDR2 (germline): LNHDA, SQIVND (reference sequence). This CDR3 has 15 amino acids. V dropped 1 base and J dropped 4 bases, with 13 bases sitting between them. The CDR3 DNA sequence: TGTGCCAGTAGTATAGGGCCAGGGGCGACCTATGGCTACACCTTC. This gives the protein CASSIGPGATYGYTF.

The rearrangement links TRBV27 to TRBJ2-7; 10 bases are shared with TRBD2. The CDR3 consists of 16 residues. Trimming cost V 1 base and J 1 base; bases outside gene matches: 4. Per the germline V gene, CDR1 is MNHEY and CDR2 is SMNVEV (reference sequence). This chain's CDR3 is CASSLFPSGGSYEQYF. The CDR3 nucleotides are TGTGCCAGCAGTTTATTCCCTAGCGGGGGTTCCTACGAGCAGTACTTC.

A single count supports this clone. The chain has TRBV10-3 and TRBJ2-3; 7 nucleotides match TRBD1. Germline loops: CDR1 ENHRY, CDR2 SYGVKD. Germline trimming cut 3 bases from V and 3 bases from J; bases unmatched to any gene: 9. CDR3 size: 16 residues. The DNA for the CDR3 is TGTGCCATCAGTGAAAACCGGGACAGCCTTACAGATACGCAGTATTTT. It specifies CAISENRDSLTDTQYF.

The J gene is TRBJ2-6, the V gene TRBV4-1, with TRBD2 matching 9 bases. The CDR3 is 19 residues long. Germline V gene data show CDR1 as MGHRA and CDR2 as YSYEKL. With 1 base clipped from V and 1 base from J, the junction kept 8 bases outside the gene matches. For the CDR3, the DNA is TGCGCCAGCAGCCAAGTAGGAAAAGCGGGGGGATCTGGGGCCAACGTCCTGACTTTC. Residues: CASSQVGKAGGSGANVLTF.

This clone occurred once. The chain joins TRBV25-1 to TRBJ2-3; D tentatively fits TRBD1 or TRBD2 (6 bases each). Germline CDR1 reads MGHDK; CDR2 reads SYGVNS. This CDR3 spans 14 amino acids. V was pared by 7 bases and J by 1 base, with 12 bases between. This chain's CDR3 is CASNEGGRTDTQYF. The CDR3, as DNA: TGTGCCAGCAATGAGGGGGGACGCACAGATACGCAGTATTTT. The whole variable domain, filled in from reference TRBV25-1 and TRBJ2-3, reads EADIYQTPRYLVIGTGKKITLECSQTMGHDKMYWYQQDPGMELHLIHYSYGVNSTEKGDLSSESTVSRIRTEHFPLTLESARPSHTSQYLCASNEGGRTDTQYFGPGTRLTVL.

CDR3 coding DNA: TGTGCCAGCAGTTACCCCGACAGACTGGCGCTGTACTTC. Its translation: CASSYPDRLALYF. V gene TRBV6-5 combines with J gene TRBJ2-7, with D maybe TRBD1 (5 bases). This CDR3 has 13 amino acids. CDR1 is MNHEY and CDR2 is SVGAGI in the germline V gene. Trimming removed 2 bases at V and 12 bases at J, with 17 bases between.

This chain connects TRBV7-9 to TRBJ1-6; 7 bases match TRBD1. V gave up 3 bases and J gave up 4 bases; unmatched junction bases: 6. The CDR3 has 16 amino acids. In germline, CDR1 is SEHNR, CDR2 FQNEAQ (reference sequence). This chain's CDR3 is CASSFQGGIYNSPLHF. Written as DNA, the CDR3 is TGTGCCAGCAGCTTCCAGGGGGGTATTTATAATTCACCCCTCCACTTT. The variable domain in full, with the rest retrieved from reference TRBV7-9 and TRBJ1-6, is DTGVSQNPRHKITKRGQNVTFRCDPISEHNRLYWYRQTLGQGPEFLTYFQNEAQLEKSRLLSDRFSAERPKGSFSTLEIQRTEQGDSAMYLCASSFQGGIYNSPLHFGNGTRLTVT.

The chain couples TRBV7-3 to TRBJ2-1; 14 nucleotides match TRBD2. The germline V gene has CDR1 SGHTA and CDR2 FQGTGA. J lost 8 bases, V lost 2 bases, and 5 bases had no gene match. The CDR3 runs 16 residues. CDR3 amino acids: CASSLQGLAGVDEQFF. The CDR3 bases are TGTGCCAGCAGCTTACAGGGACTAGCGGGGGTCGATGAGCAGTTCTTC. Full variable domain (rest looked up from reference TRBV7-3 and TRBJ2-1): GAGVSQTPSNKVTEKGKYVELRCDPISGHTALYWYRQSLGQGPEFLIYFQGTGAADDSGLPNDRFFAVRPEGSVSTLKIQRTERGDSAVYLCASSLQGLAGVDEQFFGPGTRLTVL.

This chain connects TRBV27 to TRBJ2-3; D unclear. V was pared by 6 bases and J by 1 base, with 8 bases between. This CDR3 contains 13 residues. Germline lookup yields CDR1 MNHEY and CDR2 SMNVEV (reference sequence). The CDR3 is CASSGLGTDTQYF. The CDR3, as DNA: TGTGCCAGCAGCGGTCTGGGCACAGATACGCAGTATTTT.

As to this clone: The germline gene is not matched at one end of the junction; a read error may be the cause. V usage is TRBV5-1 and J usage is TRBJ2-3; the match to TRBD2 covers 13 bases. Per the germline V gene, CDR1 is SGHRS and CDR2 is YFSETQ. CDR3 length: 15 residues. Here the CDR3 reads CASSLTSGGPDTQYF. The CDR3 bases are TGTGCCAGCAGCTTGACTAGCGGGGGGCCAGATACGCAGTATTTT.

The chain uses TRBV27 and TRBJ1-5, with unresolved D. Per germline, CDR1 MNHEY and CDR2 SMNVEV (reference sequence). Trimming removed 7 bases from V and 3 bases from J, with 10 bases in between. This CDR3 comprises 13 residues. CDR3 region: CASKEGDNQPQHF. The CDR3 coding sequence is TGTGCCAGCAAGGAGGGTGACAATCAGCCCCAGCATTTT.